One and the same sample provided the 2 T cell receptor beta chains below, sequenced in a study of T-cell reconstitution after alpha-beta-depleted transplantation in children. TCRbeta library preparation incorporated unique molecular identifiers. TCRdb re-called the PCR reads with MiXCR, one entry per CDR3 protein. Of some 100,000 distinct CDR3 sequences listed, around 15% were seen once; the top ten hold about 18%. The sequenced sample was PBMCs, mostly from graft donor cells, obtained 180 days after TCRalphabeta/CD19-depleted stem cell transplant. The receptors were sampled from a male patient under 10 years old who had a stem cell transplant for acute lymphoblastic leukemia, so the T cells may come from the graft donor.

The chain joins TRBV3-1 to TRBJ2-5; 8 bases fit TRBD1. CDR1 and CDR2 (germline): LGHDT, YNNKEL (reference sequence). V lost 4 bases and J lost 7; bases outside the gene matches: 8. This CDR3 has 14 amino acids. CDR3 in DNA: TGTGCCAGCAGCCTAACAGGGGGTGGACGGACCCAGTACTTC. Protein: CASSLTGGGRTQYF.

The genes are TRBV5-1 and TRBJ1-1, with D tentatively TRBD1 (5 bases). V gave up 4 bases and J gave up 3 bases, with 25 bases separating them. The CDR3 sequence is 18 residues long. Germline V lookup: CDR1 SGHRS, CDR2 YFSETQ. The CDR3 DNA reads as TGCGCCAGCAGCCCAACGACGGGGGACCCCGAACGGGACACTGAAGCTTTCTTT. Its translation is CASSPTTGDPERDTEAFF.